This is a list of T cell receptor beta chains from one sample in a study of blood T cell repertoires in COVID-19. Assay used: immunoSEQ multiplex PCR; TCRdb lists only in-frame clones, some missing. The sample holds roughly 200,000 clones, roughly nine tenths seen once. Sequencing input: peripheral blood. The receptors were sampled from a woman aged 50 to 60 with COVID-19, enrolled during active disease. Each CDR3 is given with its conserved first and last residue. Each record gives: J gene, D gene, clone size, CDR3 length, V gene, CDR3 protein, CDR3 DNA. D genes are given only for firm matches. For some rows the clone size is stated as once, few or many, or as a class when expanded; others skip it.

TRBJ2-1 | TRBD1 | NA | 15 | TRBV15 | CATSRQGQGHNEQFF | TGTGCCACCAGCCGACAGGGACAGGGGCACAATGAGCAGTTCTTC
TRBJ1-1 | NA | NA | 13 | TRBV28 | CASSFWGTREAFF | TGTGCCAGCAGCTTCTGGGGCACCCGTGAAGCTTTCTTT
TRBJ2-1 | TRBD1 | NA | 14 | TRBV19 | CASSKTGGMNEQFF | TGTGCCAGTAGTAAGACAGGGGGCATGAATGAGCAGTTCTTC
TRBJ1-1 | TRBD1 | few | 15 | TRBV3-1/TRBV3-2 | CASSPGQGAATEAFF | TGTGCCAGCAGCCCGGGACAGGGGGCGGCCACTGAAGCTTTCTTT
TRBJ2-1 | TRBD2 | few | 16 | TRBV5-1 | CASSTELAGQYNEQFF | TGCGCCAGCAGCACCGAACTAGCGGGGCAGTACAATGAGCAGTTCTTC
TRBJ2-5 | NA | NA | 14 | TRBV7-2 | CASSALRGGETQYF | TGTGCCAGCAGCGCCTTAAGGGGGGGCGAGACCCAGTACTTC
TRBJ2-6 | NA | once | 15 | TRBV19 | CASKDWGGAANVLTF | TGTGCCAGCAAGGATTGGGGCGGCGCGGCCAACGTCCTGACTTTC
TRBJ2-5 | TRBD1 | NA | 14 | TRBV5-6 | CASSRQGGGETQYF | TGTGCCAGCAGCAGACAAGGGGGCGGGGAGACCCAGTACTTC
TRBJ1-2 | NA | NA | 15 | TRBV21-1 | CASTVLQGPRTPYTF | TGTGCCAGCACCGTTCTCCAGGGCCCTCGGACCCCCTACACCTTC
TRBJ2-3 | TRBD2 | NA | 14 | TRBV6-5 | CASSRGGITDTQYF | TGTGCCAGCAGCCGCGGGGGGATCACAGATACGCAGTATTTT
TRBJ1-4 | NA | NA | 13 | TRBV12-3/TRBV12-4 | CASSLQGAEKLFF | TGTGCCAGCAGTTTACAAGGGGCTGAAAAACTGTTTTTT
TRBJ2-5 | TRBD2 | NA | 17 | TRBV6-2/TRBV6-3 | CASSYSLSGGYQETQYF | TGTGCCAGCAGTTACTCTCTTAGCGGGGGGTATCAAGAGACCCAGTACTTC
TRBJ1-4 | NA | NA | 15 | TRBV5-8 | CASSLSGHANEKLFF | TGTGCCAGCAGCCTCTCGGGACACGCTAATGAAAAACTGTTTTTT
TRBJ2-1 | TRBD2 | NA | 15 | TRBV3-1/TRBV3-2 | CASSRTSGGAVEQFF | TGTGCCAGCAGCCGGACTAGCGGGGGGGCCGTTGAGCAGTTCTTC
TRBJ1-3 | NA | NA | 14 | TRBV10-3 | CATRNGVGGNTIYF | TGTGCCACCAGAAACGGGGTGGGGGGAAACACCATATATTTT
TRBJ1-5 | NA | few | 14 | TRBV24-1 | CATSDRQSNQPQHF | TGTGCCACCAGTGATAGACAGTCCAATCAGCCCCAGCATTTT
TRBJ2-2 | TRBD2 | NA | 16 | TRBV4-3 | CASSPDSGVYTGELFF | TGCGCCAGCAGCCCAGATAGCGGGGTTTACACCGGGGAGCTGTTTTTT
TRBJ1-2 | TRBD1 | NA | 15 | TRBV10-3 | CAISESGQPIYGYTF | TGTGCCATCAGTGAGTCGGGACAGCCCATCTATGGCTACACCTTC
TRBJ1-1 | TRBD1 | once | 12 | TRBV5-1 | CASSIQGSDAFF | TGCGCCAGCAGCATACAGGGGAGCGATGCTTTCTTT
TRBJ2-1 | TRBD1 | NA | 14 | TRBV19 | CASQRQGSYNEQFF | TGTGCCAGCCAAAGACAGGGCTCCTACAATGAGCAGTTCTTC
TRBJ2-5 | TRBD2 | NA | 16 | TRBV6-1 | CASSEGSGGTLKTQYF | TGTGCCAGCAGTGAAGGGAGCGGGGGTACTCTAAAGACCCAGTACTTC
TRBJ2-1 | TRBD2 | NA | 17 | TRBV28 | CASSFPALAGGRKEQFF | TGTGCCAGCAGTTTCCCGGCACTAGCGGGGGGGCGGAAGGAGCAGTTCTTC